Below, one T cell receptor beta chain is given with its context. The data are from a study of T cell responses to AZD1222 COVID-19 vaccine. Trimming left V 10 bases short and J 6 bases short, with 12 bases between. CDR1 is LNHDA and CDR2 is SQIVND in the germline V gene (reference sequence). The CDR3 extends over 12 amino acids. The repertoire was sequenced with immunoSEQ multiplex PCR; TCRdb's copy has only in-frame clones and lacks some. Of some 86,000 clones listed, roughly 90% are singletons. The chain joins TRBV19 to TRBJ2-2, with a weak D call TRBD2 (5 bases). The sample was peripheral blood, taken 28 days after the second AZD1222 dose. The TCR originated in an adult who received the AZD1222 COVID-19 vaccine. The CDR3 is CAISTAAGELFF. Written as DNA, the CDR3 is TGTGCCATATCAACAGCGGCCGGGGAGCTGTTTTTT.